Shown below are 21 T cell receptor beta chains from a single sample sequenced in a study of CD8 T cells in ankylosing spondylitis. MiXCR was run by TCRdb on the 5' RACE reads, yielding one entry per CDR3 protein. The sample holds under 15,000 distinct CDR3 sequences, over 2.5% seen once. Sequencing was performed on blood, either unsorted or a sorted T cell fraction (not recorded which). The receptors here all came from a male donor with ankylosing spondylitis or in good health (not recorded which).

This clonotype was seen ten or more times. In nucleotides, the CDR3 is TGTGCCAGCAGCGTAGCGGAGGGCGGGGTCGGCACAGATACGCAGTATTTT. Its translation: CASSVAEGGVGTDTQYF. The genes are TRBV9 and TRBJ2-3, with a tentative D call TRBD2 (6 bases). The CDR3 has 17 amino acids. V lost 0 bases and J 1 base, leaving 15 bases between the germline ends. The germline V gene encodes CDR1 SGDLS and CDR2 YYNGEE. Based on the CDR3 plus reference TRBV9 and TRBJ2-3, the full variable domain is DSGVTQTPKHLITATGQRVTLRCSPRSGDLSVYWYQQSLDQGLQFLIQYYNGEERAKGNILERFSAQQFPDLHSELNLSSLELGDSALYFCASSVAEGGVGTDTQYFGPGTRLTVL.

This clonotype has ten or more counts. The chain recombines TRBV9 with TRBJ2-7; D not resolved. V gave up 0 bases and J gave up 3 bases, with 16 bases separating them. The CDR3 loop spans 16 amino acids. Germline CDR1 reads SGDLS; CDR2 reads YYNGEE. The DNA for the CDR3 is TGTGCCAGCAGCGTAGGAGGAACCCAAGGGAACTACGAGCAGTACTTC. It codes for CASSVGGTQGNYEQYF. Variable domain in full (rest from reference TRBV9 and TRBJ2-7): DSGVTQTPKHLITATGQRVTLRCSPRSGDLSVYWYQQSLDQGLQFLIQYYNGEERAKGNILERFSAQQFPDLHSELNLSSLELGDSALYFCASSVGGTQGNYEQYFGPGTRLTVT.

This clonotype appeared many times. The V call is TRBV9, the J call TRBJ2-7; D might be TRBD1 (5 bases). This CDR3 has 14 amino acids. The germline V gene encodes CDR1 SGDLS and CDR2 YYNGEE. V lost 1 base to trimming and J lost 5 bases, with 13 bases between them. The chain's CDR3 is CASSVWGGEDEQYF. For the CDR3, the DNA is TGTGCCAGCAGCGTATGGGGCGGTGAGGACGAGCAGTACTTC. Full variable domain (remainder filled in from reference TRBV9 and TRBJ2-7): DSGVTQTPKHLITATGQRVTLRCSPRSGDLSVYWYQQSLDQGLQFLIQYYNGEERAKGNILERFSAQQFPDLHSELNLSSLELGDSALYFCASSVWGGEDEQYFGPGTRLTVT.

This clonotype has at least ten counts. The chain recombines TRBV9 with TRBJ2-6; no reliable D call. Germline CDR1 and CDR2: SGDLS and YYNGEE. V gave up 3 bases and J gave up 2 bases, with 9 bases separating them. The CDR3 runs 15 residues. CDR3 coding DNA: TGTGCCAGCAGCGGATTGCAGACTGGGGCCAACGTCCTGACTTTC. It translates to CASSGLQTGANVLTF.

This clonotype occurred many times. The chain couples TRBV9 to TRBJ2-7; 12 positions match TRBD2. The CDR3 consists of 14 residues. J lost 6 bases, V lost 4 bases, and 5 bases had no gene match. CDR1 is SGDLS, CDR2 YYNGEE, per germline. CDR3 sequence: CASSTPGLAGEQYF. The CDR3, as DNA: TGTGCCAGCAGCACCCCGGGACTAGCGGGCGAGCAGTACTTC. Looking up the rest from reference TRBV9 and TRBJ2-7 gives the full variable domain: DSGVTQTPKHLITATGQRVTLRCSPRSGDLSVYWYQQSLDQGLQFLIQYYNGEERAKGNILERFSAQQFPDLHSELNLSSLELGDSALYFCASSTPGLAGEQYFGPGTRLTVT.

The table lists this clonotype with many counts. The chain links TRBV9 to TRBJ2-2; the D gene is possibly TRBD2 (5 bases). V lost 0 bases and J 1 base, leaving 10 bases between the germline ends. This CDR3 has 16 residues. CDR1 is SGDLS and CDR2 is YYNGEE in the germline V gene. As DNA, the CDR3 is TGTGCCAGCAGCGTAGCCCGGACTGAGAACACCGGGGAGCTGTTTTTT. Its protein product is CASSVARTENTGELFF.

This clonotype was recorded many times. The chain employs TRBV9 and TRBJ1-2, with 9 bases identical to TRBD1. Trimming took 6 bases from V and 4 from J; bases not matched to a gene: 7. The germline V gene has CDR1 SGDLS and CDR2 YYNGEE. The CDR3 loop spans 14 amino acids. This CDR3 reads CASTYTGGRYGYTF. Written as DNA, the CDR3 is TGTGCCAGCACCTATACAGGGGGCCGCTATGGCTACACCTTC. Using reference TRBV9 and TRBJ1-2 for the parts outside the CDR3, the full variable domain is DSGVTQTPKHLITATGQRVTLRCSPRSGDLSVYWYQQSLDQGLQFLIQYYNGEERAKGNILERFSAQQFPDLHSELNLSSLELGDSALYFCASTYTGGRYGYTFGSGTRLTVV.

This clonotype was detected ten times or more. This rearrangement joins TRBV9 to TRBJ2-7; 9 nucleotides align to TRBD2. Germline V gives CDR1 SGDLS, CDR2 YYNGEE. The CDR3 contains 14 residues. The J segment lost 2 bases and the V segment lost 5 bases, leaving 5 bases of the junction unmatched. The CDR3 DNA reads TGTGCCAGCAGTGCGGGGGGGTTCACCTACGAGCAGTACTTC. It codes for CASSAGGFTYEQYF. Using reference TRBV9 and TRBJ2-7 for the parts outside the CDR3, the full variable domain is DSGVTQTPKHLITATGQRVTLRCSPRSGDLSVYWYQQSLDQGLQFLIQYYNGEERAKGNILERFSAQQFPDLHSELNLSSLELGDSALYFCASSAGGFTYEQYFGPGTRLTVT.

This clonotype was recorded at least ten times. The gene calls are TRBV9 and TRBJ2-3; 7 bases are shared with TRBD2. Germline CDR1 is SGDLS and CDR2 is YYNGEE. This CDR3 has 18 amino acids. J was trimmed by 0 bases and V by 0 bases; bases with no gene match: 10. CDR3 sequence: CASSVDPGGYSSTDTQYF. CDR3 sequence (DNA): TGTGCCAGCAGCGTAGATCCGGGGGGTTATTCTAGCACAGATACGCAGTATTTT.

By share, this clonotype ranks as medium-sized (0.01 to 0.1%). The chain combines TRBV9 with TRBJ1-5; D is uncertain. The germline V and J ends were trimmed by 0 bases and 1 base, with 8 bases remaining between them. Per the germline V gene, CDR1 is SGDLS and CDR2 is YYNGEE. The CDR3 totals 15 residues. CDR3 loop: CASSVAPGSNQPQHF. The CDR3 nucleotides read TGTGCCAGCAGCGTAGCCCCGGGGAGCAATCAGCCCCAGCATTTT.

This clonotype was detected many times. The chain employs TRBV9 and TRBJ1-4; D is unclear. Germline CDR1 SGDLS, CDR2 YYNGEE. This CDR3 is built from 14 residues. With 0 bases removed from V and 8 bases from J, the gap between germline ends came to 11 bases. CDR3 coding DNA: TGTGCCAGCAGCGTAGGTGGCGGAAGGGAAAAACTGTTTTTT. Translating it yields CASSVGGGREKLFF.

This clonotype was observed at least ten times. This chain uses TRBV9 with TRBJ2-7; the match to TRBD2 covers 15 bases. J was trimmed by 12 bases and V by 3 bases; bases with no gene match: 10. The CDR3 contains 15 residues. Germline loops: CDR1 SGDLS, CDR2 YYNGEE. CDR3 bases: TGTGCCAGCAGCGCTGGGACTAGCGGGGGGCGGAAATTGTACTTC. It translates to CASSAGTSGGRKLYF. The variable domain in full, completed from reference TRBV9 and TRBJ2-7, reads DSGVTQTPKHLITATGQRVTLRCSPRSGDLSVYWYQQSLDQGLQFLIQYYNGEERAKGNILERFSAQQFPDLHSELNLSSLELGDSALYFCASSAGTSGGRKLYFGPGTRLTVT.

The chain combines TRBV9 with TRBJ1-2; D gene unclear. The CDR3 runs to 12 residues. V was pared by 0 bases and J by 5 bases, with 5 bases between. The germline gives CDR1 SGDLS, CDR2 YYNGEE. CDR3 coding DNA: TGTGCCAGCAGCGTAGTGGAGTATGGCTACACCTTC. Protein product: CASSVVEYGYTF.

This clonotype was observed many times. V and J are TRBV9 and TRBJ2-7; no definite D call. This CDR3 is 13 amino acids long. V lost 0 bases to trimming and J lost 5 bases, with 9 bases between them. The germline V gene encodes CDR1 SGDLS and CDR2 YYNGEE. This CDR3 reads CASSVATVDEQYF. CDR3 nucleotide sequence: TGTGCCAGCAGCGTAGCTACAGTGGACGAGCAGTACTTC.

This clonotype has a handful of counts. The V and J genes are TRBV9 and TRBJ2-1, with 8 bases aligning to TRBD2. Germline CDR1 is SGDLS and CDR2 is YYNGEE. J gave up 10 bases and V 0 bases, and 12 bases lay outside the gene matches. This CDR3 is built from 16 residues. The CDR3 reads CASSVAPAGVLEEQFF. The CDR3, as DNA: TGTGCCAGCAGCGTAGCACCAGCGGGGGTCCTGGAGGAGCAGTTCTTC.

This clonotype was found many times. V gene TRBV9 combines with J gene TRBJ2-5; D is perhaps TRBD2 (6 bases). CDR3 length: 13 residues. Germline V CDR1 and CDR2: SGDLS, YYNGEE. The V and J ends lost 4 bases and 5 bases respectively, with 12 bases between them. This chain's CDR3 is CASSPSRGETQYF. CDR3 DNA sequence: TGTGCCAGCAGCCCCTCCCGGGGGGAGACCCAGTACTTC.

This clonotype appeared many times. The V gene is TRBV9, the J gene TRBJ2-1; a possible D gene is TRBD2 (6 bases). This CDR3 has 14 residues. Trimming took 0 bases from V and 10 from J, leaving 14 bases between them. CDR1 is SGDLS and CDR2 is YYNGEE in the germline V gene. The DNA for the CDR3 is TGTGCCAGCAGCGTAGGCCGGGGGAAACAAGAGCAGTTCTTC. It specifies CASSVGRGKQEQFF.

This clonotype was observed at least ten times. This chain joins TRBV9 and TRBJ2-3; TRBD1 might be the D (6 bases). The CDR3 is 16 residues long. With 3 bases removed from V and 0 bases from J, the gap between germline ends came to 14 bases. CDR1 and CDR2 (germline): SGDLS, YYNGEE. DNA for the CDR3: TGTGCCAGCAGCGGAACCGGGACACCAAGCACAGATACGCAGTATTTT. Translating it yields CASSGTGTPSTDTQYF.

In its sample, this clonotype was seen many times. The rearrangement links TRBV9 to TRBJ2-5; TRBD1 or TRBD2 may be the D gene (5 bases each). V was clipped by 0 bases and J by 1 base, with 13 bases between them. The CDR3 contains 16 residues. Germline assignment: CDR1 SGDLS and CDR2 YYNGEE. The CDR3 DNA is TGTGCCAGCAGCGTAGCAAACCGGGGCAGCCAAGAGACCCAGTACTTC. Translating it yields CASSVANRGSQETQYF.

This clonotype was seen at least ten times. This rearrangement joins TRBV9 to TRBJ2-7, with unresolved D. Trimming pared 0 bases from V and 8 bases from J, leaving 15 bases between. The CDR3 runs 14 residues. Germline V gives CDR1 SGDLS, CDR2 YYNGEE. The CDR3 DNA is TGTGCCAGCAGCGTAGAATCGGCCCCGACACAGCAGTACTTC. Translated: CASSVESAPTQQYF.

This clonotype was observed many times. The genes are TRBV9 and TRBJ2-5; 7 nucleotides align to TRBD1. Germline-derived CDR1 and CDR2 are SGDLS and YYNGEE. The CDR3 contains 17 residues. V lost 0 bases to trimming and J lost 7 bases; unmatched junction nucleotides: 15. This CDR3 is CASSVDPLGQARGTQYF. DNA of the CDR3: TGTGCCAGCAGCGTAGATCCCCTAGGACAGGCCAGGGGGACCCAGTACTTC.